This T cell receptor (beta chain) derives from a study of T cells in Graves' hyperthyroidism and ophthalmopathy. Findings and limits, study-wide: Progression to ophthalmopathy was predicted a median of 6.5 months early. Classification by a 13 V-J model distinguished ophthalmopathy from stable hyperthyroidism.

Researchers amplified the TCR beta CDR3 regions from RNA transcripts. First-round RT-PCR of the TCR CDR3 relied on the HTBI primer set. TCRdb passed the multiplex PCR reads through MiXCR, listing each CDR3 protein once. The data show 600,000 to 700,000 distinct CDR3 sequences, roughly 15% seen once. Fresh peripheral blood, approximately 9.7 ml, was the source of the PBMCs. The V end was cut by 10 bases, the J end by 2 bases, with 8 bases between. CDR1 is MNHEY, CDR2 SVGAGI, per germline. The CDR3 has 11 residues. The sample holds many counts of this clonotype. No antigen is known for it. What was sequenced was blood. The clonotype was recovered from a woman aged 40 to 50 with Graves' ophthalmopathy. The chain recombines TRBV6-5 with TRBJ1-1; D ambiguous. The CDR3 DNA is TGTGCCACCGATCGAAACACTGAAGCTTTCTTT. This translates into CATDRNTEAFF.